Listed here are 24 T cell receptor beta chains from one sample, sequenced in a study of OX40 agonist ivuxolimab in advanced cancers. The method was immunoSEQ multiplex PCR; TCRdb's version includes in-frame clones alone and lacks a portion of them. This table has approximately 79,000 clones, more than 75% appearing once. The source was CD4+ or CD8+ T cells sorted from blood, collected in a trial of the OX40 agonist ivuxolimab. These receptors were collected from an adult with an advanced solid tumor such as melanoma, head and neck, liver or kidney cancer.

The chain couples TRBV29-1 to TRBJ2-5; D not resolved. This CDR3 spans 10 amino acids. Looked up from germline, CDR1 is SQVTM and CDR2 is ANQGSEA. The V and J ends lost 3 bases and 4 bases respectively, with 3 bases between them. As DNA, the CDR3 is TGCAGCGTTGAGGTAGAGACCCAGTACTTC. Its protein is CSVEVETQYF.

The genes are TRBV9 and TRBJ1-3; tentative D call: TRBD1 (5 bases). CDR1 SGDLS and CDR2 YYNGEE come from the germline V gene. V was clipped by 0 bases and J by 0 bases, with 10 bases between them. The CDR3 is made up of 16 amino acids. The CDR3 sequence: CASSVGGGTSGNTIYF. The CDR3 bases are TGTGCCAGCAGCGTAGGGGGCGGGACCTCTGGAAACACCATATATTTT. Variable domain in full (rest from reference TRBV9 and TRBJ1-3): DSGVTQTPKHLITATGQRVTLRCSPRSGDLSVYWYQQSLDQGLQFLIQYYNGEERAKGNILERFSAQQFPDLHSELNLSSLELGDSALYFCASSVGGGTSGNTIYFGEGSWLTVV.

CDR3 coding DNA: TGCGCCAGCAGCCAACTAAACAGGGTCTATGGCTACACCTTC. This codes for CASSQLNRVYGYTF. The rearrangement links TRBV4-1 to TRBJ1-2; maybe TRBD1 (6 bases). In germline, CDR1 is MGHRA, CDR2 YSYEKL. This CDR3 contains 14 residues. Trimming left V 2 bases short and J 4 bases short, with 11 bases between.

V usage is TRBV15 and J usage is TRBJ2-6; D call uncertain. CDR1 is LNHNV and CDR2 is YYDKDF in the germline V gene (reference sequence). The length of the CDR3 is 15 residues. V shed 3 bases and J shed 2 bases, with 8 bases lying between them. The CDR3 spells CATSRYSPGANVLTF. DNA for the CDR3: TGTGCCACCAGCAGGTACTCTCCTGGGGCCAACGTCCTGACTTTC.

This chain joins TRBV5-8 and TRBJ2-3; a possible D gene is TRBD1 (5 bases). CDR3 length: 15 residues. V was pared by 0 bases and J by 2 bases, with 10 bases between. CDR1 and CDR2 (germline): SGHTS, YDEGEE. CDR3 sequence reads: CASSLGRVPTDTQYF. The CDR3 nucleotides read TGTGCCAGCAGCTTGGGCAGGGTCCCCACAGATACGCAGTATTTT.

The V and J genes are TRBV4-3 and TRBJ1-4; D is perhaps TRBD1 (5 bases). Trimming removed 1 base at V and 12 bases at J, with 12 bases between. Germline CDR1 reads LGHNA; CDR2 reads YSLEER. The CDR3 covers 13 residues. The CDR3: CASSQVEGLELFF. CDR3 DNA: TGCGCCAGCAGCCAAGTGGAGGGGTTGGAACTGTTTTTT.

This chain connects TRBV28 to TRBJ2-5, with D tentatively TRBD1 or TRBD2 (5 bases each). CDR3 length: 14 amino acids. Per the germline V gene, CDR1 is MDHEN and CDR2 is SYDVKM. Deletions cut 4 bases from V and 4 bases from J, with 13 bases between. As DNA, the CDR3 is TGTGCCAGCAGTTCTCCGGGACCGGCAGAGACCCAGTACTTC. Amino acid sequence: CASSSPGPAETQYF.

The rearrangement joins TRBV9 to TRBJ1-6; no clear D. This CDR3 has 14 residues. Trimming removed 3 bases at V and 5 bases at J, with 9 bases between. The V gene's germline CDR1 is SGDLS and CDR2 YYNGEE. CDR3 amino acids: CASSDRHHNSPLHF. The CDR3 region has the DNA TGTGCCAGCAGCGACAGACACCATAATTCACCCCTCCACTTT.

CDR3 DNA sequence: TGTGCCAGCAGCTTTTCGTCGGAGACCCAGTACTTC. Translation: CASSFSSETQYF. V gene TRBV7-9 combines with J gene TRBJ2-5; no definite D call. The CDR3 is 12 residues long. CDR1 is SEHNR, CDR2 FQNEAQ, per germline (reference sequence). Trimming stripped 3 bases from V and 5 bases from J, with 7 bases between. Full variable domain (remainder filled in from reference TRBV7-9 and TRBJ2-5): DTGVSQNPRHKITKRGQNVTFRCDPISEHNRLYWYRQTLGQGPEFLTYFQNEAQLEKSRLLSDRFSAERPKGSFSTLEIQRTEQGDSAMYLCASSFSSETQYFGPGTRLLVL.

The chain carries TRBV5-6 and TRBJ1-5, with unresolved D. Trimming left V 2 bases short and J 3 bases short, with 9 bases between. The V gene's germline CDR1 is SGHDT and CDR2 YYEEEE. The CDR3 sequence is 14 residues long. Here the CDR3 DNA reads TGTGCCAGCAGCTTTGGGAGATTCAATCAGCCCCAGCATTTT. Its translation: CASSFGRFNQPQHF.

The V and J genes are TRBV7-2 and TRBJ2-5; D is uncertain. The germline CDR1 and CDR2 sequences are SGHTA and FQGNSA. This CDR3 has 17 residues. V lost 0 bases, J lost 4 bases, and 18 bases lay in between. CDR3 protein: CASSLAQSWPVGETQYF. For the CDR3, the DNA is TGTGCCAGCAGCTTAGCGCAGTCTTGGCCGGTGGGAGAGACCCAGTACTTC.

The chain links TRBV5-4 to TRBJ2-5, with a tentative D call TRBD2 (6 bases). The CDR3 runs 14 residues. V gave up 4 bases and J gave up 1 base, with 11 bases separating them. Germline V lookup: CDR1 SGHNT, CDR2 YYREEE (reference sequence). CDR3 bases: TGTGCCAGCAGCCCTGGGCGGGGCCAAGAGACCCAGTACTTC. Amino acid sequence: CASSPGRGQETQYF.

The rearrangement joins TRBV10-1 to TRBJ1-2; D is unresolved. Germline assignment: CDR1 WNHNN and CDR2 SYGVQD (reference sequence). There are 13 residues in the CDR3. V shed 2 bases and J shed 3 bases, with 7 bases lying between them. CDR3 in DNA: TGCGCCAGCAGTGAGGGGGTCGACTATGGCTACACCTTC. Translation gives CASSEGVDYGYTF.

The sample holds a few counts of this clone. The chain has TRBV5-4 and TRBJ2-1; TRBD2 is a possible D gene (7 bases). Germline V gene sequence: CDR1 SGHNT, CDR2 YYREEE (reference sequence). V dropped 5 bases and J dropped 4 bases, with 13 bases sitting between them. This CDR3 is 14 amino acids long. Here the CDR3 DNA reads TGTGCCAGCAGACACGGGGGGCCGTACAATGAGCAGTTCTTC. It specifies CASRHGGPYNEQFF.

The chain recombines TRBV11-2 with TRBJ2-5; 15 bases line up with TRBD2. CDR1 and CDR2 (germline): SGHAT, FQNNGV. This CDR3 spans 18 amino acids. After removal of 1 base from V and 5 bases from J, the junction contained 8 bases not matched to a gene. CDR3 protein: CASSLVGLAGGRVETQYF. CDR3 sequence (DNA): TGTGCCAGCAGCTTAGTTGGACTAGCGGGGGGGAGGGTGGAGACCCAGTACTTC.

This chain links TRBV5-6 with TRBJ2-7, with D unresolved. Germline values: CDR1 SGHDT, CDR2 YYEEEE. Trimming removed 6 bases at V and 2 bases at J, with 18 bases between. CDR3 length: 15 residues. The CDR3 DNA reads TGTGCCAGCACCTCGACCCCTGATCGCCCCTACGAGCAGTACGTC. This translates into CASTSTPDRPYEQYV.

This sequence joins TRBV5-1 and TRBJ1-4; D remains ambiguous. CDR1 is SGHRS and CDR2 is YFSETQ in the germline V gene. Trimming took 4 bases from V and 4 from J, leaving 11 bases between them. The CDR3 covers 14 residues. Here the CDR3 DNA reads TGCGCCAGCAGCCAGGACGGCTTTAATGAAAAACTGTTTTTT. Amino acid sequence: CASSQDGFNEKLFF.

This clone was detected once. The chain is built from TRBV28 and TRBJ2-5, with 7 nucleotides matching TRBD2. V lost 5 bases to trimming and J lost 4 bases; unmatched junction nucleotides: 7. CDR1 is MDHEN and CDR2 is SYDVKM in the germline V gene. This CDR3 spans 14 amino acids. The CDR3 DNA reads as TGTGCCAGCAGTACGGGGAGGGGCGGAGAGACCCAGTACTTC. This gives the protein CASSTGRGGETQYF.

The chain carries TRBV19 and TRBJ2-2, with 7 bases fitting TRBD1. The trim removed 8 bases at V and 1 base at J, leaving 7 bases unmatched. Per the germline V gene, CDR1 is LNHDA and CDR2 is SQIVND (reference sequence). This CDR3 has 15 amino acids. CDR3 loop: CASHRGQWNTGELFF. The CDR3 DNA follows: TGTGCCAGTCATCGGGGACAGTGGAACACCGGGGAGCTGTTTTTT. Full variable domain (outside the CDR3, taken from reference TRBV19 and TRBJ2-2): DGGITQSPKYLFRKEGQNVTLSCEQNLNHDAMYWYRQDPGQGLRLIYYSQIVNDFQKGDIAEGYSVSREKKESFPLTVTSAQKNPTAFYLCASHRGQWNTGELFFGEGSRLTVL.

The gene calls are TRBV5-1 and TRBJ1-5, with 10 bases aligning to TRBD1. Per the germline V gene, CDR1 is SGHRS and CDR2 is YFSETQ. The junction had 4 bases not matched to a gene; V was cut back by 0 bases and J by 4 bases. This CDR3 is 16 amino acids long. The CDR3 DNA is TGCGCCAGCAGCTTGGACGGGACAGGGGTAAATCAGCCCCAGCATTTT. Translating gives CASSLDGTGVNQPQHF. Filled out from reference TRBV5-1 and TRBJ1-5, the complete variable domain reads KAGVTQTPRYLIKTRGQQVTLSCSPISGHRSVSWYQQTPGQGLQFLFEYFSETQRNKGNFPGRFSGRQFSNSRSEMNVSTLELGDSALYLCASSLDGTGVNQPQHFGDGTRLSIL.

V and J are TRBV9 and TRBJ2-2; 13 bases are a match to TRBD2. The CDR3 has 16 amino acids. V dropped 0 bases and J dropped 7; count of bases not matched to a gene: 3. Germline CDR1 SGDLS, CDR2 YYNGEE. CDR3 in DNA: TGTGCCAGCAGCGTAGGACTAGCGGGGGGAGGCGGGGAGCTGTTTTTT. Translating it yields CASSVGLAGGGGELFF.

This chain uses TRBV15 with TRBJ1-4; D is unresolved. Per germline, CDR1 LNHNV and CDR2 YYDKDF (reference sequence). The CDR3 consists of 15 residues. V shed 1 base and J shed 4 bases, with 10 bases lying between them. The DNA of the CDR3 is TGTGCCACCAGCAGAGTCGGCCGCTTTAATGAAAAACTGTTTTTT. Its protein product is CATSRVGRFNEKLFF.

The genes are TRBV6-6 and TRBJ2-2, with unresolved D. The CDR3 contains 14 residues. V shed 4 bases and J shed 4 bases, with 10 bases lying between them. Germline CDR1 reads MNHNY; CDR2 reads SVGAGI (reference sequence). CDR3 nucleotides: TGTGCCAGCAGTTTCACAGTTTCCACCGGGGAGCTGTTTTTT. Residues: CASSFTVSTGELFF.

CDR3 in amino acids: CASTGDRGRSPLHF. The CDR3 DNA reads TGTGCCAGCACTGGAGACAGGGGTCGTTCACCCCTCCACTTT. V is TRBV6-1 and J is TRBJ1-6; 8 bases align to TRBD1. Germline CDR1 and CDR2: MNHNS and SASEGT. V dropped 7 bases and J dropped 9; count of bases not matched to a gene: 8. This CDR3 is built from 14 residues.